This T cell receptor beta chain stems from a study of blood T cell repertoires in COVID-19. Across the study: Specimens from acute and convalescent COVID-19 originated in the United States, Italy and Spain. T cells, B-cell-depleted T cells, or PBMCs provided the cDNA or gDNA that served as material.

Trimming took 0 bases from V and 6 from J, leaving 9 bases between them. The CDR3 has 13 amino acids. Germline lookup yields CDR1 LGHNA and CDR2 YNFKEQ. Under the authors' procedure: Amplifying reference gene primers gave estimates of nucleated cell counts. Only in-frame clones appear in the TCRdb table, and some are missing; sequencing was by immunoSEQ multiplex PCR. The DNA was the basis for D and trimming; V, J and clone size are from that table. The sample contains 250,000 or so clones, around four fifths of which appear only once. The sample taken for sequencing was peripheral blood. The receptor's source is a woman aged 55-70 years with active or convalescent COVID-19. The V call is TRBV4-2, the J call TRBJ2-7; tentatively, D is TRBD2 (5 bases). The CDR3 reads CASSQDRTGEQYF. CDR3 in DNA: TGTGCCAGCAGCCAAGATCGGACTGGCGAGCAGTACTTC.